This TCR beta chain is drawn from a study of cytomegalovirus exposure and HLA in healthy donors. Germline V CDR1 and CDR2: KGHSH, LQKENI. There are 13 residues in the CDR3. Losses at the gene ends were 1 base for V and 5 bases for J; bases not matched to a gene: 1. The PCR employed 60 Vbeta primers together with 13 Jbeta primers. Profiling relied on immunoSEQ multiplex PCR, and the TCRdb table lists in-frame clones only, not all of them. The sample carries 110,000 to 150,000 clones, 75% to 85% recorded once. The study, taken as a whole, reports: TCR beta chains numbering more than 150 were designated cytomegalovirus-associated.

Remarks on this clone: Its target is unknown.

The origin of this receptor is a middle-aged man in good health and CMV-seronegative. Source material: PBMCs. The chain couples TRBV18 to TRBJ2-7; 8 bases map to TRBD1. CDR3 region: CASSPHRGDEQYF. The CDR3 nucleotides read TGTGCCAGCTCACCACACAGGGGGGACGAGCAGTACTTC.